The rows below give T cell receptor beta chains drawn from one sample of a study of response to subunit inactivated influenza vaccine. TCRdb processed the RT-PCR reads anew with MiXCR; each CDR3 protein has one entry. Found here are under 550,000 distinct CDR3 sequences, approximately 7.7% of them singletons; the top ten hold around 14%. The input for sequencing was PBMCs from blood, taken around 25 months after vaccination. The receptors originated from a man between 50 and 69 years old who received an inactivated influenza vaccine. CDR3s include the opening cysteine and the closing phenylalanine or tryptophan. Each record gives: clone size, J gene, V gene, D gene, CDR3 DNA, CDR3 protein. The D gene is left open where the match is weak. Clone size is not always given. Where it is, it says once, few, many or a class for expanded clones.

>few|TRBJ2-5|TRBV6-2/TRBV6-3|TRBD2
TGTGCCAGCAGTTCATCCGGGACTATACCAGTTGTGACCCAGTACTTC
CASSSSGTIPVVTQYF
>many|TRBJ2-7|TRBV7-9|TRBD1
TGTGCCAGCAGCGAGTACAGGGGGCGCCTCTACGAGCAGTACTTC
CASSEYRGRLYEQYF
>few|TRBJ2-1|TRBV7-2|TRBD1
TGTGCCAGCAGCTGGGGACAGGCCCCACGAGAGCAGTTCTTC
CASSWGQAPREQFF
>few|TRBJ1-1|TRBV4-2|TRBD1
TGTGCCAGCAGCCAAGATCGACCCCTTAGACAGGGGAGGAACACTGAAGCTTTCTTT
CASSQDRPLRQGRNTEAFF
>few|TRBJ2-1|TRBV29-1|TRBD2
TGCAGCGTTGAACCCGGGACTAGGACACGTGAGCAGTTCTTC
CSVEPGTRTREQFF
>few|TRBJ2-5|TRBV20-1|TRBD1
TGCAGTGCTACGACAGGGTACCAAGAGACCCAGTACTTC
CSATTGYQETQYF
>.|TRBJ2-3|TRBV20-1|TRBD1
TGCAGTGCTAGTGGTGGAACAGGGGGCGTTTCCACCGATACGCAGTATTTT
CSASGGTGGVSTDTQYF
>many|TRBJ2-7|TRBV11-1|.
TGTGCCAGCAGCCCGAGTTCCGGGTTCTACCACGAGCAGTACTTC
CASSPSSGFYHEQYF
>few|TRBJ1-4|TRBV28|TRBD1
TGTGCCAGCAGTTTCCGGACGCAGGGGGCAAAACTGTTTTTT
CASSFRTQGAKLFF
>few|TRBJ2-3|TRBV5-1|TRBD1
TGCGCCAGCAGCCAGGGACAGGGGGACTCCTTGGTAGATACGCAGTATTTT
CASSQGQGDSLVDTQYF
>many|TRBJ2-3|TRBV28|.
TGTGCCAGCAGTCTTCAGTATGGCCAAGACACAGATACGCAGTATTTT
CASSLQYGQDTDTQYF
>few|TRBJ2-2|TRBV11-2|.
TGTGCCAGCAGCTTAATTGGCGGGATGATCACCGGGGAGCTGTTTTTT
CASSLIGGMITGELFF
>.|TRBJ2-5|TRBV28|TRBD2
TGTGCCAGCAGTTTATTAAATAGCGGGCTAGAGACCCAGTACTTC
CASSLLNSGLETQYF
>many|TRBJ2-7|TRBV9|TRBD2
TGTGCCAGCAGCGTAGAGAAGGGAGGGACCTACGAGCAGTACTTC
CASSVEKGGTYEQYF
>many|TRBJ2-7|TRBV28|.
TGTGCCAGCACCTCCGGGAGAACCTACGAGCAGTACTTC
CASTSGRTYEQYF
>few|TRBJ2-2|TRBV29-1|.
TGCAGCGTTGGTGTTCCCAACACCGGGGAGCTGTTTTTT
CSVGVPNTGELFF
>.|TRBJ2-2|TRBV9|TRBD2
TGTGCCAGCAGCGTAGCCGGGCTAGCGGGGCCGAACACCGGGGAGCTGTTTTTT
CASSVAGLAGPNTGELFF
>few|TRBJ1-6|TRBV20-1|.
TGCAGTGCTAGGGACCGACCCTATAATTCACCCCTCCACTTT
CSARDRPYNSPLHF
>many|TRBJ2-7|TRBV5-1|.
TGCGCCAGCAGCTTGGCTGGGGAGGGGGCCTACGAGCAGTACTTC
CASSLAGEGAYEQYF
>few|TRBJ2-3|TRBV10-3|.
TGTGCCATCAGTGCCCCTAGCAGCACAGATACGCAGTATTTT
CAISAPSSTDTQYF
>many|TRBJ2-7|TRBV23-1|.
TGCGCCAGCAGTCAAGGCACGGAGGGTGAGCAGTACTTC
CASSQGTEGEQYF
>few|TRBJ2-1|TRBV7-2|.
TGTGCCAGCAGCTTTACTTTTGAGCAGTTCTTC
CASSFTFEQFF
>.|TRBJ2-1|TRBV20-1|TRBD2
TGCAGTGCTAGATCTAGTGGGACTAGCGGGAGGGCCTACAATGAGCAGTTCTTC
CSARSSGTSGRAYNEQFF
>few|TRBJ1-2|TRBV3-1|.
TGTGCCAGCAGCCAAGAAGTGCAGGGCTATGGCTACACCTTC
CASSQEVQGYGYTF
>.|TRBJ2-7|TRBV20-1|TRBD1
TGCAGTGCTAGAGGGGGTTGGACAGGGGCCTACGAGCAGTACTTC
CSARGGWTGAYEQYF
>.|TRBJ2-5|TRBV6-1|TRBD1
TGTGCCAGCAGGGACAGGGTTGGAGAGACCCAGTACTTC
CASRDRVGETQYF